The entry below gives a single T cell receptor (beta chain) sequence along with its context. Its antigen is as yet unknown. The V gene lost 4 bases and the J gene lost 0 bases, with 8 bases spanning the gap. The CDR3 is 14 amino acids. Germline V gene data show CDR1 as MGHDK and CDR2 as SYGVNS. This entry is derived from a study of cytomegalovirus exposure and HLA in healthy donors. Broader study findings: High sensitivity and specificity were reportedly achieved when the classifier diagnosed cytomegalovirus status. Follow-up analysis seemed to connect common viral pathogens with several of the most significant clusters identified.

In the PCR, 60 Vbeta and 13 Jbeta primers were used. Clones were sequenced by immunoSEQ multiplex PCR, and TCRdb holds only the in-frame ones, with some missing. The table lists some 190,000 clones, about 85% of them singletons. The chain is built from TRBV25-1 and TRBJ2-3; D remains ambiguous. The specimen was PBMCs. The sequence was collected from a boy between 2 and 15 years old in good health and CMV-seronegative. The CDR3 here is CASSVGSSTDTQYF. The CDR3 nucleotides are TGTGCCAGCAGTGTGGGTAGCAGCACAGATACGCAGTATTTT.